This T cell receptor (beta chain) was identified during a study of blood T cell repertoires in COVID-19. On the study more broadly: The origin of the acute and convalescent COVID-19 samples was the United States, Italy and Spain. PBMCs, B-cell-depleted T cells, or T cells provided the cDNA or gDNA that made up the material.

Under the authors' procedure: Using reference gene primer amplification, nucleated cell counts were estimated. Profiling relied on immunoSEQ multiplex PCR, and the TCRdb table lists in-frame clones only, not all of them. The V and J calls and clone size are taken from that table; D and trimming were inferred from the DNA. Of around 31,000 clones in the sample, 85% to 90% are singletons; the top ten hold about 9.5%. The V gene's germline CDR1 is SGHTA and CDR2 FQGNSA. Trimming took 6 bases from V and 5 from J; bases not matched to a gene: 6. The CDR3 has 15 residues. The source of this sequence is a man in his sixties with acute or convalescent COVID-19. The chain is built from TRBV7-2 and TRBJ2-5, with 13 bases lining up with TRBD2. Sequenced: peripheral blood. CDR3 bases: TGTGCCAGCAGGCCCGGACTAGCGGGAGTCGAGACCCAGTACTTC. It yields the protein CASRPGLAGVETQYF.